Shown below are 32 T cell receptor beta chains from a single sample sequenced in a study of Ad26.COV2.S vaccination and SARS-CoV-2 variants. Treatment noted: about 20 received Ad26.COV2.S at low or high dose, single or two shots; roughly five received placebo; per-sample allocation not given. Repertoires come from day 63 after the first vaccine or placebo injection. TCRdb keeps only in-frame clones here, not all; method: immunoSEQ multiplex PCR. The table has a few hundred thousand clones, approximately 90% seen once; the top ten hold 9.5% to 15%. This material consisted of peripheral blood, taken in a trial of Ad26.COV2.S vaccine versus placebo. Receptor source: a person aged 18-65 years who received the Ad26.COV2.S COVID-19 vaccine or a placebo.

V and J are TRBV18 and TRBJ2-5; perhaps TRBD1 as D (8 bases). Germline V CDR1 and CDR2: KGHSH, LQKENI. The CDR3 has 18 residues. Trimming took 3 bases from V and 1 from J, leaving 21 bases between them. CDR3 in DNA: TGTGCCAGCTCACCGTCGCCGACTAACAGGGGGGGCCAAGAGACCCAGTACTTC. Its protein product is CASSPSPTNRGGQETQYF.

The chain links TRBV27 to TRBJ2-2; the D is unclear. Per germline, CDR1 MNHEY and CDR2 SMNVEV (reference sequence). V was pared by 2 bases and J by 2 bases, with 9 bases between. This CDR3 has 15 amino acids. The CDR3 sequence: CASSLMTPNTGELFF. CDR3 coding DNA: TGTGCCAGCAGTTTAATGACTCCAAACACCGGGGAGCTGTTTTTT.

The chain joins TRBV5-6 to TRBJ2-7; no clear D. CDR3 length equals 13 residues. The V end was cut by 3 bases, the J end by 7 bases, with 14 bases between. Per germline, CDR1 SGHDT and CDR2 YYEEEE. The CDR3 DNA sequence: TGTGCCAGCAGCTCAAACTGGGCCGGGGAGCAGTACTTC. Translation gives CASSSNWAGEQYF.

V is TRBV27 and J is TRBJ2-1; D remains ambiguous. With 3 bases removed from V and 0 bases from J, the gap between germline ends came to 9 bases. Per the germline V gene, CDR1 is MNHEY and CDR2 is SMNVEV (reference sequence). CDR3 length: 15 amino acids. The CDR3 protein is CASSFTVSSYNEQFF. DNA for the CDR3: TGTGCCAGCAGTTTTACGGTAAGCTCCTACAATGAGCAGTTCTTC.

The chain has TRBV28 and TRBJ1-1, with no clear D. The V end was cut by 6 bases, the J end by 0 bases, with 8 bases between. Germline V lookup: CDR1 MDHEN, CDR2 SYDVKM. There are 13 residues in the CDR3. The CDR3 sequence is CASRDALNTEAFF. CDR3 nucleotides: TGTGCCAGCAGAGATGCCCTGAACACTGAAGCTTTCTTT.

This clone showed up just once. This rearrangement joins TRBV7-9 to TRBJ2-1; 10 bases fit TRBD2. V dropped 1 base and J dropped 6; count of bases not matched to a gene: 9. The CDR3 is 17 residues long. Germline CDR1 and CDR2: SEHNR and FQNEAQ (reference sequence). In DNA form, the CDR3 reads TGTGCCAGCAGCTTAGGGAGGCTAGCGGGAGTTTTCAATGAGCAGTTCTTC. Amino acid sequence: CASSLGRLAGVFNEQFF.

The chain employs TRBV19 and TRBJ1-2; the D gene is possibly TRBD1 (5 bases). The CDR3 covers 14 residues. The germline gives CDR1 LNHDA, CDR2 SQIVND (reference sequence). V gave up 6 bases and J gave up 3 bases, with 14 bases separating them. The CDR3 loop reads CASRPFDSYYGYTF. The CDR3, as DNA: TGTGCCAGTAGACCTTTCGACAGCTACTATGGCTACACCTTC.

The chain is built from TRBV6-2 or TRBV6-3 and TRBJ2-7, with 10 bases aligning to TRBD1. The length of the CDR3 is 17 residues. J gave up 1 base and V 6 bases, and 12 bases lay outside the gene matches. Looked up from germline, CDR1 is MNHEY and CDR2 is SVGEGT. CDR3 sequence: CASSSILRDRGSYEQYF. The CDR3 nucleotides are TGTGCCAGCAGCTCAATCCTCCGGGACAGGGGATCCTACGAGCAGTACTTC.

The chain uses TRBV5-4 and TRBJ1-1, with D maybe TRBD1 (5 bases). The germline V gene has CDR1 SGHNT and CDR2 YYREEE (reference sequence). This CDR3 contains 15 residues. The V and J ends lost 3 bases and 4 bases respectively, with 16 bases between them. Written as DNA, the CDR3 is TGTGCCAGCAGCTCATCGGGCAACGGGGGCACTGAAGCTTTCTTT. It specifies CASSSSGNGGTEAFF.

The chain couples TRBV6-2 or TRBV6-3 to TRBJ1-2; 11 nucleotides line up with TRBD1. The CDR3 runs 15 residues. Germline V CDR1 and CDR2: MNHEY, SVGEGT. V shed 6 bases, J shed 6 bases, and the junction held 9 bases outside the gene matches. The CDR3 sequence is CASSWILGQGDGYTF. CDR3 DNA sequence: TGTGCCAGCAGCTGGATACTGGGACAGGGGGATGGCTACACCTTC.

The chain carries TRBV20-1 and TRBJ2-1, with 7 bases identical to TRBD2. The germline V gene has CDR1 DFQATT and CDR2 SNEGSKA (reference sequence). The CDR3 covers 11 residues. This CDR3 is CRPGGDHEQFF. CDR3 coding DNA: TGCAGGCCGGGGGGAGACCATGAGCAGTTCTTC.

The V and J genes are TRBV12-5 and TRBJ2-2, with D unclear. The germline V gene encodes CDR1 LGHNT and CDR2 FRNRAP. Between the trimmed V and J ends, which lost 4 bases and 6 bases, there was a span of 9 bases. CDR3 size: 13 residues. The CDR3 reads CASGSEIPGELFF. The CDR3, as DNA: TGTGCTAGTGGTTCTGAGATCCCCGGGGAGCTGTTTTTT.

The chain joins TRBV29-1 to TRBJ2-1, with 10 nucleotides matching TRBD2. V lost 7 bases and J lost 7; bases outside the gene matches: 10. The CDR3 consists of 14 residues. Germline-derived CDR1 and CDR2 are SQVTM and ANQGSEA. CDR3 sequence reads: CSGGRTSGGNEQFF. The CDR3 DNA is TGCAGCGGGGGAAGGACTAGCGGAGGGAATGAGCAGTTCTTC.

The CDR3 DNA reads TGTGCCAGCAGTCAAAGCGGGGTCGATACGCAGTATTTT. Translated, it gives CASSQSGVDTQYF. This chain uses TRBV5-4 with TRBJ2-3; 7 nucleotides match TRBD2. Germline CDR1 and CDR2: SGHNT and YYREEE (reference sequence). The CDR3 is 13 amino acids. The ends lost 5 bases at V and 6 bases at J; junction bases unmatched: 6.

The chain recombines TRBV20-1 with TRBJ1-5; 7 bases match TRBD1. Germline lookup yields CDR1 DFQATT and CDR2 SNEGSKA (reference sequence). This CDR3 region has 14 residues. J gave up 5 bases and V 3 bases, and 7 bases lay outside the gene matches. Here the CDR3 reads CSASRGGGDQPQHF. The CDR3 region has the DNA TGCAGTGCTAGTCGAGGGGGCGGTGATCAGCCCCAGCATTTT.

This clone was observed a handful of times. The chain combines TRBV18 with TRBJ1-1, with 8 bases aligning to TRBD1. The trim removed 6 bases at V and 8 bases at J, leaving 8 bases unmatched. The CDR3 sequence is 13 residues long. From germline, CDR1 is KGHSH and CDR2 LQKENI. The CDR3 spells CASSQGQGGEAFF. The CDR3 nucleotides are TGTGCCAGCTCCCAAGGACAGGGCGGGGAAGCTTTCTTT.

This chain uses TRBV2 with TRBJ2-5; D not resolved. Germline CDR1 is SNHLY and CDR2 is FYNNEI. V lost 8 bases, J lost 4 bases, and 8 bases lay in between. The length of the CDR3 is 11 residues. For the CDR3, the DNA is TGTGCCAGCGCCCCGCGAGAGACCCAGTACTTC. It translates to CASAPRETQYF.

The V call is TRBV5-5, the J call TRBJ1-1, with D perhaps matching TRBD1 (5 bases). The CDR3 totals 15 residues. Trimming pared 0 bases from V and 1 base from J, leaving 10 bases between. CDR1 and CDR2 (germline): SGHKS, YYEKEE (reference sequence). CDR3 in DNA: TGTGCCAGCAGCTTGGTAACAGGAGGGAACACTGAAGCTTTCTTT. Its protein product is CASSLVTGGNTEAFF.

V is TRBV14 and J is TRBJ2-3, with 11 bases identical to TRBD1. The CDR3 runs 19 residues. The ends lost 4 bases at V and 0 bases at J; junction bases unmatched: 12. Germline assignment: CDR1 SGHDN and CDR2 FVKESK. The CDR3 loop is CASSLLGQGEALSTDTQYF. The CDR3 DNA follows: TGTGCCAGCAGCCTTTTGGGACAGGGGGAGGCTCTAAGCACAGATACGCAGTATTTT.

The CDR3 nucleotides read TGTGCCAGCTCACCAGAATTCAGACAGGATCTGAACACTGAAGCTTTCTTT. Protein product: CASSPEFRQDLNTEAFF. This sequence joins TRBV18 and TRBJ1-1, with D tentatively TRBD1 (6 bases). CDR1 KGHSH and CDR2 LQKENI come from the germline V gene. The CDR3 has 17 residues. The V and J ends lost 2 bases and 0 bases respectively, with 16 bases between them.

The genes are TRBV7-3 and TRBJ2-7; tentative D call: TRBD1 (5 bases). This CDR3 comprises 15 residues. Per the germline V gene, CDR1 is SGHTA and CDR2 is FQGTGA. The germline V and J ends were trimmed by 2 bases and 6 bases, with 17 bases remaining between them. The CDR3 reads CASSLSLQGSCEQYF. In DNA, the CDR3 is TGTGCCAGCAGCTTATCCCTCCAGGGTTCTTGCGAGCAGTACTTC.

This sequence joins TRBV29-1 and TRBJ2-1, with unresolved D. The germline V gene encodes CDR1 SQVTM and CDR2 ANQGSEA. There are 15 residues in the CDR3. V lost 4 bases to trimming and J lost 4 bases, with 17 bases between them. CDR3 residues: CSVGGVVAHYNEQFF. The CDR3 bases are TGCAGCGTTGGTGGAGTAGTAGCCCATTACAATGAGCAGTTCTTC.

V usage is TRBV2 and J usage is TRBJ2-3; the match to TRBD2 covers 8 bases. J lost 4 bases, V lost 6 bases, and 3 bases had no gene match. Germline values: CDR1 SNHLY, CDR2 FYNNEI. This CDR3 contains 13 residues. CDR3 DNA: TGTGCCAGCAGCGGACTAGCAGCAGATACGCAGTATTTT. As protein: CASSGLAADTQYF.

This chain links TRBV9 with TRBJ2-6; TRBD1 matches 10 bases. Germline loops: CDR1 SGDLS, CDR2 YYNGEE. The length of the CDR3 is 19 residues. Losses at the gene ends were 1 base for V and 0 bases for J; bases not matched to a gene: 7. The CDR3 sequence is CASSVLSGTGASGANVLTF. In DNA, the CDR3 is TGTGCCAGCAGCGTACTCTCCGGGACAGGGGCCTCTGGGGCCAACGTCCTGACTTTC.

The chain recombines TRBV29-1 with TRBJ2-7; 9 bases map to TRBD2. Trimming at V came to 6 bases and at J to 2 bases, leaving 8 bases not matched to a gene. Germline assignment: CDR1 SQVTM and CDR2 ANQGSEA. The CDR3 extends over 14 amino acids. CDR3: CSVDSGSETYEQYF. The DNA of the CDR3 is TGCAGCGTCGATAGCGGGAGTGAGACCTACGAGCAGTACTTC.

This chain links TRBV10-3 with TRBJ1-3, with 7 bases lining up with TRBD1. The junction had 4 bases not matched to a gene; V was cut back by 11 bases and J by 0 bases. The germline V gene encodes CDR1 ENHRY and CDR2 SYGVKD. The CDR3 spans 13 residues. The CDR3 nucleotides read TGTGCCGGACAGGACAGCTCTGGAAACACCATATATTTT. Translated: CAGQDSSGNTIYF.

Points on this clone: At one end the junction does not follow the germline gene, possibly because of a read error. V is TRBV30 and J is TRBJ1-2; tentatively, D is TRBD1 (6 bases). The CDR3 covers 13 residues. Germline V gene sequence: CDR1 GTSNPN, CDR2 SVGIG (reference sequence). In DNA form, the CDR3 reads TGTGCCTGGGGCAGAGACAGGCCCTATGGCCACACCTTC. It encodes CAWGRDRPYGHTF.

V and J are TRBV10-3 and TRBJ1-1, with D tentatively TRBD1 (6 bases). Per germline, CDR1 ENHRY and CDR2 SYGVKD. The CDR3 loop spans 14 amino acids. V gave up 7 bases and J gave up 3 bases, with 15 bases separating them. The CDR3 reads CAIMRGSGDTEAFF. The CDR3 DNA sequence: TGTGCCATCATGAGGGGGTCGGGTGACACTGAAGCTTTCTTT.

The chain employs TRBV9 and TRBJ2-7; weak D call: TRBD1 (5 bases). The germline V gene encodes CDR1 SGDLS and CDR2 YYNGEE. Trimming took 0 bases from V and 3 from J, leaving 10 bases between them. The CDR3 contains 14 residues. The CDR3 spells CASSVGQGHYEQYF. CDR3 nucleotides: TGTGCCAGCAGCGTAGGTCAGGGCCACTACGAGCAGTACTTC.

The chain has TRBV6-2 or TRBV6-3 and TRBJ2-7; TRBD1 might be the D (6 bases). The CDR3 totals 17 residues. Germline CDR1 reads MNHEY; CDR2 reads SVGEGT. Trimming cost V 2 bases and J 2 bases, with 19 bases left between them. The chain's CDR3 is CASSYLDRSPTTYEQYF. The CDR3, as DNA: TGTGCCAGCAGTTACCTAGACAGGTCGCCAACAACCTACGAGCAGTACTTC.

This clone was seen a single time. J is TRBJ2-7 and V is TRBV7-8; D is undetermined. V was trimmed by 5 bases and J by 4 bases, leaving 3 bases between them. CDR3 length: 10 amino acids. Germline-derived CDR1 and CDR2 are SGHVS and FQNEAQ. The CDR3, as DNA: TGTGCCAGCAGCCTTTACGAGCAGTACTTC. Its translation is CASSLYEQYF.

The chain recombines TRBV18 with TRBJ2-2, with D perhaps given as TRBD1 or TRBD2 (5 bases each). Trimming removed 3 bases from V and 4 bases from J, with 15 bases in between. CDR1 KGHSH and CDR2 LQKENI come from the germline V gene. The CDR3 covers 16 residues. The CDR3 DNA reads as TGTGCCAGCTCACCTTCGCCGGGGCAAGCCACCGGGGAGCTGTTTTTT. Protein: CASSPSPGQATGELFF.